This TCR beta chain was identified in a study of blood T cells in healthy people across ages. This CDR3 has 14 residues. Germline V lookup: CDR1 KGHSH, CDR2 LQKENI. V was trimmed by 0 bases and J by 5 bases, leaving 8 bases between them. A second about 6 to 12 cycle PCR used barcoded and J-beta primers. TCRdb passed the 5' RACE reads through MiXCR, listing each CDR3 protein once. The sample holds about 780,000 distinct CDR3 sequences; around 24% are singletons and the top ten take approximately 2.9%. Donors gave roughly 10 milliliters of peripheral blood apiece. The data also belong to a second study, concerning T cells of mothers and their children.

The sequencing input was blood. The source is a boy aged 5 to 17 in good health. The chain recombines TRBV18 with TRBJ2-1, with D unresolved. For the CDR3, the DNA is TGTGCCAGCTCACCACCGGAGCTCGACAATGAGCAGTTCTTC. Translated, it gives CASSPPELDNEQFF.